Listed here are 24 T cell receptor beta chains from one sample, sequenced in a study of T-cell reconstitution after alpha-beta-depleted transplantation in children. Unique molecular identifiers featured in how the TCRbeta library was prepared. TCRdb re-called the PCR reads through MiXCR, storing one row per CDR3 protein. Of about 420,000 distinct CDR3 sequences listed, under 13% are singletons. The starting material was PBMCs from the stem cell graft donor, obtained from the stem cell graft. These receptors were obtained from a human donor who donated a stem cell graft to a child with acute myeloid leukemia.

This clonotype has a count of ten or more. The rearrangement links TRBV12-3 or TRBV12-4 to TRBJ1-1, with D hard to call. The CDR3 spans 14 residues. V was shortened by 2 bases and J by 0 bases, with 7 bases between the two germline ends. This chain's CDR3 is CASSLQIMNTEAFF. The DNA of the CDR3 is TGTGCCAGCAGTTTACAGATAATGAACACTGAAGCTTTCTTT.

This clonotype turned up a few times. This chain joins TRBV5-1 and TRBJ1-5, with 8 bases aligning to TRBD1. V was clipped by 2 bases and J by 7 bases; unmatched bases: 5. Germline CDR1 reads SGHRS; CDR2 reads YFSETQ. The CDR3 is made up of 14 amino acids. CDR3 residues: CASSFGQGEQPQHF. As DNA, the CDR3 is TGCGCCAGCAGCTTCGGACAGGGCGAACAGCCCCAGCATTTT.

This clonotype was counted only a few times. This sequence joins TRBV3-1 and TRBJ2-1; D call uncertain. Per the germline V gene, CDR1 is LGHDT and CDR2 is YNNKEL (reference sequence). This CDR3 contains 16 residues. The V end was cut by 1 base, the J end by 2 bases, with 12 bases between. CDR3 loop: CASSQVTQNPYNEQFF. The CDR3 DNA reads TGTGCCAGCAGCCAAGTCACCCAGAACCCCTACAATGAGCAGTTCTTC.

The CDR3 sequence is CASSQSGYEQYV. Written as DNA, the CDR3 is TGTGCCAGCAGTCAGAGCGGCTACGAGCAGTACGTC. The chain employs TRBV12-3 or TRBV12-4 and TRBJ2-7; possible D gene TRBD2, 5 bases. Trimming left V 5 bases short and J 3 bases short, with 8 bases between. The CDR3 has 12 amino acids.

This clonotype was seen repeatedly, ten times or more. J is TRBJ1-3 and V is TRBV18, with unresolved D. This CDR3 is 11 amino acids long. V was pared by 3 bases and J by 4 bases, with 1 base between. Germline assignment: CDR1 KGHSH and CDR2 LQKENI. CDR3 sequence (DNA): TGTGCCAGCTCACCGGGAAACACCATATATTTT. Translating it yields CASSPGNTIYF.

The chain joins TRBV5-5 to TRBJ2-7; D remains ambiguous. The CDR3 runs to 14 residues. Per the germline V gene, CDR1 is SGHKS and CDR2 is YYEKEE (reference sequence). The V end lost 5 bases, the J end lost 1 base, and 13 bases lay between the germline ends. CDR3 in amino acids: CASSQSSASYEQYF. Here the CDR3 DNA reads TGTGCCAGCAGTCAATCGTCGGCTTCCTACGAGCAGTACTTC.

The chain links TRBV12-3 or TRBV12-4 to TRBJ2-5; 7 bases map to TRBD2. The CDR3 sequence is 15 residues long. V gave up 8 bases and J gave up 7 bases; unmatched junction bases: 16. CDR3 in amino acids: CASATRGRGLPTQYF. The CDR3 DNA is TGTGCCAGCGCCACCCGCGGGAGAGGGCTCCCGACCCAGTACTTC.

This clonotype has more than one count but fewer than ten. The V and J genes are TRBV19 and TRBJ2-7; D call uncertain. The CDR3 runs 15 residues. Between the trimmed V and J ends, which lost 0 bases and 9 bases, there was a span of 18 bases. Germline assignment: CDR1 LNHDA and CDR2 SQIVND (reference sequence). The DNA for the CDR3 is TGTGCCAGTAGTATAGATCGGCCCCCCTCGGGTCGGCAGTACTTC. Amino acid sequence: CASSIDRPPSGRQYF.

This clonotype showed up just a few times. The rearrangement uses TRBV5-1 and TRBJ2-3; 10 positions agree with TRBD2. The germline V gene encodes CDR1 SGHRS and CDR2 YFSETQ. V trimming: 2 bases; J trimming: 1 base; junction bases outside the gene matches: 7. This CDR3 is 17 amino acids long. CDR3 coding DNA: TGCGCCAGCAGCTTAAATATCCTAGCGGGGGGCACAGATACGCAGTATTTT. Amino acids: CASSLNILAGGTDTQYF.

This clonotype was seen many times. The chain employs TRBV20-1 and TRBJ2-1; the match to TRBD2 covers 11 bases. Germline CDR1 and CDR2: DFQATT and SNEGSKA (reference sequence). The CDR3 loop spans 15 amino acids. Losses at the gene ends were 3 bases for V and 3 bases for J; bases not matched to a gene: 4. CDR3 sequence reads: CSASTSGGDYNEQFF. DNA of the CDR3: TGCAGTGCTAGCACTAGCGGGGGTGACTACAATGAGCAGTTCTTC.

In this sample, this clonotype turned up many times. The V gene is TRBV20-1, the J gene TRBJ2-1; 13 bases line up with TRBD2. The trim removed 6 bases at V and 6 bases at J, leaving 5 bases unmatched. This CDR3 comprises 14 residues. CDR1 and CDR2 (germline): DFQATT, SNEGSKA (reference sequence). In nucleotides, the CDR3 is TGCAGTGCCCTGGGACTAGCGGGAAGCAATGAGCAGTTCTTC. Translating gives CSALGLAGSNEQFF.

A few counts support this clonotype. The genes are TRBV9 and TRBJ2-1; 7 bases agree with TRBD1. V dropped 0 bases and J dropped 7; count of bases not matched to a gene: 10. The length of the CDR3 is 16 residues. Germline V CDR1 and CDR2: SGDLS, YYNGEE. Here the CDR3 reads CASSVERGLARNEQFF. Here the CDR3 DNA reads TGTGCCAGCAGCGTAGAGAGGGGGCTAGCCCGGAATGAGCAGTTCTTC.

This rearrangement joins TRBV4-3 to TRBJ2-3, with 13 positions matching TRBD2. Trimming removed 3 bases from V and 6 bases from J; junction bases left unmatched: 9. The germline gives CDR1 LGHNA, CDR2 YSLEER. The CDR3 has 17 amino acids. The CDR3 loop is CASSQGLAGSAGDTQYF. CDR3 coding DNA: TGCGCCAGCAGCCAGGGACTAGCGGGATCCGCCGGGGATACGCAGTATTTT.

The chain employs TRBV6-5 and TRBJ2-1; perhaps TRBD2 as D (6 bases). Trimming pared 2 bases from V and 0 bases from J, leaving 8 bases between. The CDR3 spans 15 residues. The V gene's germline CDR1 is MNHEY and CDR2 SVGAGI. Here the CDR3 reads CASSYGGTSYNEQFF. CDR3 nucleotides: TGTGCCAGCAGTTACGGGGGGACCTCCTACAATGAGCAGTTCTTC.

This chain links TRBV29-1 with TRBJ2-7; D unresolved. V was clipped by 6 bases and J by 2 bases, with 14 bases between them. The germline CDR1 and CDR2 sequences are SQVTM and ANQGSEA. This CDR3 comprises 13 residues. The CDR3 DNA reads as TGCAGCGTCGAGGCTAGGGTCCCCTACGAGCAGTACTTC. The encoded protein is CSVEARVPYEQYF.

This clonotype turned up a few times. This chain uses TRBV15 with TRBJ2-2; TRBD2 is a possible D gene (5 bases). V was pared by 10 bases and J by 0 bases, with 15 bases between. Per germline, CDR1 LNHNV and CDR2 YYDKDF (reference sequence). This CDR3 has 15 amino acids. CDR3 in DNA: TGTGCCAGCCGGGCTGGGAGATCGAACACCGGGGAGCTGTTTTTT. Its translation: CASRAGRSNTGELFF.

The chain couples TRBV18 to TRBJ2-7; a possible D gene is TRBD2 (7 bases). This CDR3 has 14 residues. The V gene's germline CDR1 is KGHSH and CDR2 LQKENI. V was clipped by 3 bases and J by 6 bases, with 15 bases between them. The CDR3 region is CASSPKTGRGEQYF. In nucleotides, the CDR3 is TGTGCCAGCTCACCTAAAACAGGGAGGGGCGAGCAGTACTTC.

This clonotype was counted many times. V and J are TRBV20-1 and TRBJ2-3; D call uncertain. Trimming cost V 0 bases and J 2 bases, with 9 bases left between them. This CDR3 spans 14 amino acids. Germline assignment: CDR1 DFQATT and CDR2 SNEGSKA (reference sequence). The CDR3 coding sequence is TGCAGTGCTAGAGAAGGGTTCTACACAGATACGCAGTATTTT. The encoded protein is CSAREGFYTDTQYF.

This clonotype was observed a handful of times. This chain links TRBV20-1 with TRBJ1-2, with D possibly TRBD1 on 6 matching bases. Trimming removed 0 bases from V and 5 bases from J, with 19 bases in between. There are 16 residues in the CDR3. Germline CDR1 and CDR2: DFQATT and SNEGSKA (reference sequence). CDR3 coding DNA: TGCAGTGCTAGAGATAAGGCGGACAGTGGCGGGTATGGCTACACCTTC. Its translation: CSARDKADSGGYGYTF.

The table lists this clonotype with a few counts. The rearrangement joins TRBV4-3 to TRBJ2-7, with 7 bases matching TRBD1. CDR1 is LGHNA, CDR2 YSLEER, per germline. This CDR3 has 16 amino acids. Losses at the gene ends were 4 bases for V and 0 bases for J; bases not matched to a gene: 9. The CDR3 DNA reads TGCGCCAGCAGCCGGAACAGGGGCCTTAGCTCCTACGAGCAGTACTTC. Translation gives CASSRNRGLSSYEQYF.

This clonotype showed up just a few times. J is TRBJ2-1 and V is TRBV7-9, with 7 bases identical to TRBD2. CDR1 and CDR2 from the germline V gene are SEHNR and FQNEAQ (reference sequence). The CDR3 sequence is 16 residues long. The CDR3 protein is CALPVASGASYNEQFF. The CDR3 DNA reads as TGTGCTCTCCCTGTAGCTAGCGGAGCCTCCTACAATGAGCAGTTCTTC.

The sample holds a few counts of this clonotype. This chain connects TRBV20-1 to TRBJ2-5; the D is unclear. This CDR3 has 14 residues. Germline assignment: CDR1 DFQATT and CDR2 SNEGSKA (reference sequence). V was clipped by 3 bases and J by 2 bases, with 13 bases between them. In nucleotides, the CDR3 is TGCAGTGCTAGCGGTAACCGGGCTCAAGAGACCCAGTACTTC. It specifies CSASGNRAQETQYF.

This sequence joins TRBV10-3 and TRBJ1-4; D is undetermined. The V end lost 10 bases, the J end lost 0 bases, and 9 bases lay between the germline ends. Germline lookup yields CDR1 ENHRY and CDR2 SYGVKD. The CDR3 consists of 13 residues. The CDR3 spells CATKSATNEKLFF. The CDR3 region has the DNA TGTGCCACTAAGTCTGCAACTAATGAAAAACTGTTTTTT.

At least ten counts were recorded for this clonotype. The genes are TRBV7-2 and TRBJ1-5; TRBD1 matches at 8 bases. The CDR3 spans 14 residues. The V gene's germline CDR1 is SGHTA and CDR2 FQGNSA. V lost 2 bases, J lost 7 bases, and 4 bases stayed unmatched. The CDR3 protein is CASSLQGAGQPQHF. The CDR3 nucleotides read TGTGCCAGCAGCTTACAGGGGGCAGGGCAGCCCCAGCATTTT.